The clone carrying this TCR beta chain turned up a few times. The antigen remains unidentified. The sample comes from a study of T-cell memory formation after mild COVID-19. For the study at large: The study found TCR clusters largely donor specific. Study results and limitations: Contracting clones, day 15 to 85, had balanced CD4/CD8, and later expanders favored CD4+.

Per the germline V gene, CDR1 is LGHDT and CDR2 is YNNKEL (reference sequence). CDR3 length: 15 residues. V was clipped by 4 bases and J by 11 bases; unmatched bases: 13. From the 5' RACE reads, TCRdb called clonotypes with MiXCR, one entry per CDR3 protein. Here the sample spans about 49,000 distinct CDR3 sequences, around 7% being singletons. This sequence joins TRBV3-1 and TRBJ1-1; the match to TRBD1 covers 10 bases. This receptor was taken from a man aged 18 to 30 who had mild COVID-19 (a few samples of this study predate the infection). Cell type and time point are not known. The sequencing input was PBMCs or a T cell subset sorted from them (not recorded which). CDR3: CASSPWTGGPIVAFF. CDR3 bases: TGTGCCAGCAGCCCCTGGACAGGGGGTCCTATAGTGGCTTTCTTT.